This T cell receptor beta chain was documented in a study of T cell changes during pregnancy in multiple sclerosis. Measured with immunoSEQ multiplex PCR; TCRdb has only the in-frame clones, and not every one. Of fewer than 70,000 clones in the sample, roughly nine tenths were seen once. This clone was picked up a small number of times. This sequence was found in a female donor with multiple sclerosis, enrolled in a pregnancy study. This specimen was peripheral blood, taken in the first trimester of pregnancy.

The CDR3 DNA reads TGTGCCAGCAGCCGAGCGGGGGCCGAAGGGACCCAGTACTTC. Its translation: CASSRAGAEGTQYF. The V and J genes are TRBV7-9 and TRBJ2-5, with 8 bases fitting TRBD2. This CDR3 has 14 amino acids. V shed 5 bases and J 7 bases; nucleotides not matched to a gene: 9. Germline V lookup: CDR1 SEHNR, CDR2 FQNEAQ (reference sequence).